The 23 T cell receptor beta chains reported below all come from one sample, sequenced in a study of blood T cell repertoires in COVID-19. The repertoire was sequenced with immunoSEQ multiplex PCR; TCRdb's copy has only in-frame clones and lacks some. The sample has over 250,000 clones; 80% to 90% are singletons. Sequenced: peripheral blood. Receptors were obtained from a woman in her 70s with COVID-19, enrolled during active disease.

The chain carries TRBV6-5 and TRBJ2-2; tentatively, D is TRBD1 (6 bases). CDR1 and CDR2 (germline): MNHEY, SVGAGI. V was pared by 5 bases and J by 6 bases, with 16 bases between. The CDR3 contains 15 residues. Written as DNA, the CDR3 is TGTGCCAGCAGTCCAAGGACAGACTCGGCCGGGGAGCTGTTTTTT. Its protein is CASSPRTDSAGELFF.

The gene calls are TRBV2 and TRBJ1-2; 10 positions match TRBD1. Germline values: CDR1 SNHLY, CDR2 FYNNEI. This CDR3 is 12 amino acids long. Trimming took 11 bases from V and 6 from J; bases not matched to a gene: 6. This chain's CDR3 is CAGDRGSDGYTF. CDR3 coding DNA: TGTGCCGGGGACAGGGGTTCGGATGGCTACACCTTC.

The rearrangement links TRBV27 to TRBJ1-5; D is uncertain. Germline V lookup: CDR1 MNHEY, CDR2 SMNVEV (reference sequence). The V end lost 5 bases, the J end lost 7 bases, and 12 bases lay between the germline ends. The CDR3 covers 13 residues. The CDR3 nucleotides are TGTGCCAGCAGTGACACTTACGGCCAGCCCCAGCATTTT. It codes for CASSDTYGQPQHF.

This clone was counted a few times. The sample holds other DNA sequences that translate to the same CDR3. The chain links TRBV7-3 to TRBJ2-1; perhaps TRBD1 as D (5 bases). Germline V gene lookup returns CDR1 SGHTA and CDR2 FQGTGA. The CDR3 has 14 residues. V lost 0 bases and J lost 3, with 6 bases in between. The CDR3 here is CASSLTRGYNEQFF. For the CDR3, the DNA is TGTGCCAGCAGCTTAACTAGGGGCTACAATGAGCAGTTCTTC.

The chain uses TRBV29-1 and TRBJ2-6, with 8 bases identical to TRBD1. The CDR3 is 16 residues long. With V trimmed by 4 bases and J by 1 base, 6 bases remained unmatched. The V gene's germline CDR1 is SQVTM and CDR2 ANQGSEA. This CDR3 is CSVAGQGRSGANVLTF. CDR3 coding DNA: TGCAGCGTTGCTGGACAGGGACGATCTGGGGCCAACGTCCTGACTTTC.

V and J are TRBV14 and TRBJ1-1, with D possibly being TRBD1 (5 bases). V was shortened by 3 bases and J by 0 bases, with 11 bases between the two germline ends. This CDR3 region has 15 residues. Germline assignment: CDR1 SGHDN and CDR2 FVKESK. CDR3 residues: CASSQDGGLNTEAFF. The CDR3 DNA is TGTGCCAGCAGCCAGGACGGGGGGTTGAACACTGAAGCTTTCTTT.

V and J are TRBV30 and TRBJ1-3; D might be TRBD1 (5 bases). The germline V gene has CDR1 GTSNPN and CDR2 SVGIG (reference sequence). V was clipped by 5 bases and J by 2 bases, with 10 bases between them. This CDR3 region has 13 residues. The CDR3: CAWAQGTGNTIYF. The CDR3 DNA reads as TGTGCCTGGGCCCAGGGCACTGGAAACACCATATATTTT.

The CDR3 DNA reads as TGTGCCAGCAGTACCGGAGGACAGGGGTTGGATGAGCAGTTCTTC. This gives the protein CASSTGGQGLDEQFF. The chain combines TRBV9 with TRBJ2-1; 9 positions match TRBD1. This CDR3 is 15 amino acids long. Looked up from germline, CDR1 is SGDLS and CDR2 is YYNGEE. Trimming cost V 5 bases and J 8 bases; bases outside gene matches: 11. The full variable domain, in which reference TRBV9 and TRBJ2-1 provide the parts outside the CDR3, is DSGVTQTPKHLITATGQRVTLRCSPRSGDLSVYWYQQSLDQGLQFLIQYYNGEERAKGNILERFSAQQFPDLHSELNLSSLELGDSALYFCASSTGGQGLDEQFFGPGTRLTVL.

This chain connects TRBV28 to TRBJ2-2, with unresolved D. Germline V gives CDR1 MDHEN, CDR2 SYDVKM. The CDR3 has 12 amino acids. The V end lost 2 bases, the J end lost 6 bases, and 4 bases lay between the germline ends. The CDR3 is CASSLTAGELFF. DNA for the CDR3: TGTGCCAGCAGTTTAACAGCCGGGGAGCTGTTTTTT.

There are a few counts of this clone. The chain carries TRBV19 and TRBJ1-2; the match to TRBD1 covers 11 bases. Germline-derived CDR1 and CDR2 are LNHDA and SQIVND (reference sequence). CDR3 length: 15 residues. V shed 4 bases, J shed 5 bases, and the junction held 6 bases outside the gene matches. CDR3 DNA sequence: TGTGCCAGTAGTACGGGACAGGGGGTTAGGTATGGCTACACCTTC. Its translation: CASSTGQGVRYGYTF.

The chain employs TRBV7-9 and TRBJ2-5, with 7 bases fitting TRBD1. The CDR3 runs to 15 residues. The V and J ends lost 1 base and 2 bases, in that order; junction bases with no gene match: 4. From germline, CDR1 is SEHNR and CDR2 FQNEAQ (reference sequence). The CDR3: CASSLVGTVQETQYF. The DNA of the CDR3 is TGTGCCAGCAGCTTAGTAGGGACAGTACAAGAGACCCAGTACTTC.

This sequence joins TRBV10-2 and TRBJ2-5; 8 bases are a match to TRBD1. J gave up 9 bases and V 6 bases, and 9 bases lay outside the gene matches. Per germline, CDR1 WSHSY and CDR2 SAAADI. The CDR3 consists of 13 residues. This chain's CDR3 is CASSPGQGGAQYF. CDR3 bases: TGCGCCAGCAGCCCCGGACAGGGCGGGGCCCAGTACTTC.

This clone was picked up one time. Relative to the germline gene, one junction end is altered; a read error may explain this. J is TRBJ1-2 and V is TRBV20-1, with D hard to call. The germline V gene encodes CDR1 DFQATT and CDR2 SNEGSKA (reference sequence). There are 11 residues in the CDR3. The CDR3 loop is CSARDNPQWYF. The CDR3 DNA reads as TGCAGTGCTAGAGATAACCCACAGTGGTACTTC.

The chain carries TRBV7-2 and TRBJ2-6; possibly TRBD1 for D (5 bases). Germline values: CDR1 SGHTA, CDR2 FQGNSA. The CDR3 is 16 amino acids. The ends were cut back, 1 base at V and 4 bases at J, with 11 bases in the middle. The CDR3 reads CASSLETGDGANVLTF. The CDR3 DNA reads TGTGCCAGCAGCTTAGAAACAGGTGACGGGGCCAACGTCCTGACTTTC.

The chain combines TRBV24-1 with TRBJ2-3, with 7 bases matching TRBD1. The CDR3 runs to 14 residues. Per the germline V gene, CDR1 is KGHDR and CDR2 is SFDVKD. Trimming cost V 7 bases and J 3 bases; bases outside gene matches: 6. The chain's CDR3 is CATRDTGETDTQYF. CDR3 bases: TGTGCCACCAGGGACACAGGGGAAACAGATACGCAGTATTTT.

This clone was picked up one time. The chain links TRBV24-1 to TRBJ2-3; possible D gene TRBD1, 6 bases. The ends were cut back, 4 bases at V and 1 base at J, with 11 bases in the middle. The germline CDR1 and CDR2 sequences are KGHDR and SFDVKD. The CDR3 sequence is 15 residues long. The CDR3 here is CATSETGMGTDTQYF. In DNA form, the CDR3 reads TGTGCCACCAGTGAAACAGGGATGGGCACAGATACGCAGTATTTT.

The chain combines TRBV18 with TRBJ1-2, with TRBD1 matching 11 bases. J gave up 6 bases and V 5 bases, and 5 bases lay outside the gene matches. Germline lookup yields CDR1 KGHSH and CDR2 LQKENI. The CDR3 is made up of 14 amino acids. The CDR3 nucleotides read TGTGCCAGCTCAGGACAGGGGGCGTACAATGGCTACACCTTC. It codes for CASSGQGAYNGYTF. The complete variable domain, with remaining parts taken from reference TRBV18 and TRBJ1-2, reads NAGVMQNPRHLVRRRGQEARLRCSPMKGHSHVYWYRQLPEEGLKFMVYLQKENIIDESGMPKERFSAEFPKEGPSILRIQQVVRGDSAAYFCASSGQGAYNGYTFGSGTRLTVV.

J is TRBJ2-3 and V is TRBV24-1; D is uncertain. The V and J ends lost 0 bases and 1 base respectively, with 7 bases between them. This CDR3 has 15 amino acids. Germline assignment: CDR1 KGHDR and CDR2 SFDVKD. As DNA, the CDR3 is TGTGCCACCAGTGATTTGTTAGGAGGCACAGATACGCAGTATTTT. Protein: CATSDLLGGTDTQYF.

The rearrangement links TRBV6-6 to TRBJ2-3; TRBD2 aligns across 9 bases. Germline-derived CDR1 and CDR2 are MNHNY and SVGAGI (reference sequence). V lost 7 bases and J lost 1; bases outside the gene matches: 3. The CDR3 has 14 residues. The CDR3 DNA is TGTGCCAGCACCGAGCGGGGGGGCACAGATACGCAGTATTTT. Amino acid sequence: CASTERGGTDTQYF.

Concerning this clone: At one of its ends the junction is not consistent with the germline gene, which may arise from a read error. The chain joins TRBV11-3 to TRBJ2-2; maybe TRBD2 (5 bases). The CDR3 extends over 12 amino acids. Germline V lookup: CDR1 SGHNT, CDR2 YENEEA. In DNA form, the CDR3 reads TGTGCCAGCAGCCTAGACTACGGGGAGCTGTTTTTT. Protein sequence: CASSLDYGELFF.

This clone appeared a few times. The rearrangement joins TRBV29-1 to TRBJ1-1, with a possible D match to TRBD1 (6 bases). V was trimmed by 0 bases and J by 6 bases, leaving 11 bases between them. The germline gives CDR1 SQVTM, CDR2 ANQGSEA. This CDR3 spans 13 amino acids. CDR3 residues: CSVEDGGGAEAFF. In DNA form, the CDR3 reads TGCAGCGTTGAAGACGGAGGGGGGGCTGAAGCTTTCTTT.

The chain couples TRBV19 to TRBJ2-7, with a weak D call TRBD2 (6 bases). Per the germline V gene, CDR1 is LNHDA and CDR2 is SQIVND (reference sequence). This CDR3 has 17 amino acids. The ends were cut back, 0 bases at V and 2 bases at J, with 17 bases in the middle. The CDR3 nucleotides read TGTGCCAGTAGTATAGATTTCACTCGGGACTCTGCCTACGAGCAGTACTTC. Residues: CASSIDFTRDSAYEQYF.

The chain links TRBV19 to TRBJ1-6; no firm D call. Germline V gene data show CDR1 as LNHDA and CDR2 as SQIVND (reference sequence). Trimming stripped 3 bases from V and 12 bases from J, with 9 bases between. The CDR3 runs to 12 residues. CDR3 in DNA: TGTGCCAGTAGTATTGAACGGGGACCCCTCCACTTT. This gives the protein CASSIERGPLHF.